The next 24 T cell receptor beta chains were all read from a single sample in a study of CD8+ T cells in alopecia areata. Reverse transcription of extracted RNA yielded cDNA, which provided the sequencing template. TCRdb's table, derived via immunoSEQ multiplex PCR, lists solely in-frame clones and lacks some. The sample shows 200,000 to 250,000 clones, approximately 38% of them seen only once. Treatment indicated: oral pan-JAK inhibitor, 5-10 mg twice daily. The material was CD4+ T cells sorted from blood, obtained at approximately week 30, from a patient treated with tofacitinib. The receptors were gathered from a human donor with alopecia areata.

There are a few counts of this clone. The chain uses TRBV2 and TRBJ1-5; D gene uncertain. Trimming cost V 4 bases and J 4 bases, with 8 bases left between them. The CDR3 consists of 13 residues. CDR1 is SNHLY and CDR2 is FYNNEI in the germline V gene. Written as DNA, the CDR3 is TGTGCCAGCAGTGTCGAAGGTAATCAGCCCCAGCATTTT. Translating it yields CASSVEGNQPQHF. Drawing the rest from reference TRBV2 and TRBJ1-5, the complete variable domain is EPEVTQTPSHQVTQMGQEVILRCVPISNHLYFYWYRQILGQKVEFLVSFYNNEISEKSEIFDDQFSVERPDGSNFTLKIRSTKLEDSAMYFCASSVEGNQPQHFGDGTRLSIL.

This clone came up a few times. V and J are TRBV30 and TRBJ1-1, with D possibly being TRBD1 (5 bases). V lost 0 bases to trimming and J lost 5 bases, with 13 bases between them. The germline CDR1 and CDR2 sequences are GTSNPN and SVGIG (reference sequence). There are 14 residues in the CDR3. This CDR3 reads CAWSVPPRGTEAFF. The CDR3 DNA is TGTGCCTGGAGTGTACCGCCCCGGGGGACTGAAGCTTTCTTT.

The chain has TRBV19 and TRBJ2-1; 8 bases fit TRBD2. CDR3 size: 15 residues. Per germline, CDR1 LNHDA and CDR2 SQIVND (reference sequence). V lost 7 bases to trimming and J lost 5 bases; unmatched junction nucleotides: 10. The CDR3: CASTPGISGNNEQFF. The CDR3 DNA reads TGTGCCAGTACCCCCGGGATTAGCGGGAACAATGAGCAGTTCTTC.

This clone was observed a handful of times. This sequence joins TRBV14 and TRBJ1-2; no clear D. From germline, CDR1 is SGHDN and CDR2 FVKESK. The CDR3 extends over 15 amino acids. V lost 4 bases, J lost 3 bases, and 15 bases lay in between. DNA of the CDR3: TGTGCCAGCAGCCCCCTTCGGGAGGGATACTATGGCTACACCTTC. Its translation is CASSPLREGYYGYTF.

This chain uses TRBV7-2 with TRBJ1-1, with D perhaps matching TRBD1 (5 bases). Germline CDR1 is SGHTA and CDR2 is FQGNSA. The CDR3 has 13 amino acids. The V end was cut by 7 bases, the J end by 10 bases, with 19 bases between. In nucleotides, the CDR3 is TGTGCCAGCATCGGAGTAGCCACAAGGGGAGCTTTCTTT. Its translation: CASIGVATRGAFF.

This clone was detected only a few times. This chain connects TRBV29-1 to TRBJ2-7, with unresolved D. This CDR3 is built from 10 residues. Germline V lookup: CDR1 SQVTM, CDR2 ANQGSEA. Trimming shortened V by 7 bases and J by 0 bases, and 4 bases separated the two germline ends. The CDR3 loop reads CSEPSYEQYF. For the CDR3, the DNA is TGCAGCGAACCCTCCTACGAGCAGTACTTC.

The sample holds a few counts of this clone. The CDR3: CASSPYRFGKNIQYF. DNA for the CDR3: TGTGCCAGCAGCCCCTATCGATTCGGCAAAAACATTCAGTACTTC. The chain has TRBV7-8 and TRBJ2-4; D ambiguous. Trimming cost V 5 bases and J 3 bases, with 14 bases left between them. The CDR3 consists of 15 residues. Germline CDR1 and CDR2: SGHVS and FQNEAQ.

The rearrangement joins TRBV5-1 to TRBJ1-1; 7 bases are a match to TRBD1. The CDR3 consists of 14 residues. Trimming at V came to 0 bases and at J to 3 bases, leaving 2 bases not matched to a gene. CDR1 SGHRS and CDR2 YFSETQ come from the germline V gene. The CDR3 nucleotides read TGCGCCAGCAGCTTGGAAGGGGGCTACACTGAAGCTTTCTTT. Translation: CASSLEGGYTEAFF.

J is TRBJ1-1 and V is TRBV6-5; D uncertain. V shed 7 bases and J shed 2 bases, with 14 bases lying between them. Germline CDR1 and CDR2: MNHEY and SVGAGI. CDR3 length: 14 amino acids. CDR3 bases: TGTGCCAGCACCCCGTGGAACTCTAACACTGAAGCTTTCTTT. It translates to CASTPWNSNTEAFF.

This clone was recorded a few times. The rearrangement joins TRBV18 to TRBJ2-4; D is possibly TRBD1 (6 bases). The germline V gene has CDR1 KGHSH and CDR2 LQKENI. Trimming left V 8 bases short and J 7 bases short, with 21 bases between. The CDR3 extends over 15 amino acids. The CDR3 is CASTPLAAGDNIQYF. Here the CDR3 DNA reads TGTGCCAGCACCCCACTGGCGGCAGGGGACAACATTCAGTACTTC.

This clone was observed a few times. The chain links TRBV5-4 to TRBJ1-1; D not certain. The CDR3 has 14 amino acids. V was clipped by 1 base and J by 0 bases, with 7 bases between them. Germline V gives CDR1 SGHNT, CDR2 YYREEE (reference sequence). In DNA, the CDR3 is TGTGCCAGCAGCTTGTCCACCCTGAACACTGAAGCTTTCTTT. It yields the protein CASSLSTLNTEAFF.

This clone has just one count. The chain links TRBV4-1 to TRBJ2-7; weak D call: TRBD1 (5 bases). The V and J ends lost 3 bases and 3 bases respectively, with 30 bases between them. CDR3 length equals 20 residues. CDR1 and CDR2 from the germline V gene are MGHRA and YSYEKL. The chain's CDR3 is CASSQKTMRQTDKHYYEQYF. The CDR3 DNA is TGCGCCAGCAGCCAGAAGACGATGAGACAGACCGACAAACATTACTACGAGCAGTACTTC.

A note on this clone: A read error may account for a junction end that differs from germline. This rearrangement joins TRBV5-6 to TRBJ2-7; TRBD1 agrees at 8 bases. Per the germline V gene, CDR1 is SGHDT and CDR2 is YYEEEE. The CDR3 is made up of 12 amino acids. CDR3 coding DNA: TGTGCCAGCAGCTTGGAACCGGGACAGGCTAACTTC. This codes for CASSLEPGQANF.

The chain is built from TRBV4-1 and TRBJ1-2; a possible D gene is TRBD1 (5 bases). This CDR3 has 14 residues. The germline gives CDR1 MGHRA, CDR2 YSYEKL. V lost 3 bases, J lost 2 bases, and 10 bases lay in between. CDR3 residues: CASSQAGANYGYTF. CDR3 coding DNA: TGCGCCAGCAGCCAGGCCGGGGCCAACTATGGCTACACCTTC.

This clone was recorded a few times. The rearrangement links TRBV29-1 to TRBJ2-7; TRBD2 agrees at 7 bases. Germline CDR1 SQVTM, CDR2 ANQGSEA. CDR3 length equals 12 residues. Losses at the gene ends were 7 bases for V and 4 bases for J; bases not matched to a gene: 7. This CDR3 reads CSAGLVSYEQYF. In DNA form, the CDR3 reads TGCAGCGCCGGACTAGTTAGTTACGAGCAGTACTTC.

This clone was seen a few times. J is TRBJ2-1 and V is TRBV19; D is uncertain. Trimming removed 0 bases at V and 8 bases at J, with 8 bases between. The CDR3 runs 13 residues. Germline CDR1 LNHDA, CDR2 SQIVND (reference sequence). The CDR3 sequence: CASSIEWRDEQFF. The CDR3 DNA reads as TGTGCCAGTAGTATAGAGTGGCGCGATGAGCAGTTCTTC.

The CDR3 nucleotides are TGCGCCAGCAAAACAGGGGACCAAGAGACCCAGTACTTC. This translates into CASKTGDQETQYF. V and J are TRBV5-1 and TRBJ2-5; TRBD1 agrees at 7 bases. With 6 bases clipped from V and 0 bases from J, the junction kept 2 bases outside the gene matches. The CDR3 covers 13 residues. The germline V gene encodes CDR1 SGHRS and CDR2 YFSETQ.

This clone has more than one count but fewer than ten. The rearrangement links TRBV27 to TRBJ1-1; tentatively, D is TRBD1 (5 bases). Per germline, CDR1 MNHEY and CDR2 SMNVEV (reference sequence). V lost 5 bases, J lost 11 bases, and 27 bases lay in between. This CDR3 has 16 amino acids. The CDR3 protein is CASSPSPGSRDLRAFF. CDR3 coding DNA: TGTGCCAGCAGTCCTAGTCCCGGCAGCAGGGATCTTCGGGCTTTCTTT.

The rearrangement links TRBV10-2 to TRBJ2-7, with D tentatively TRBD2 (6 bases). This CDR3 is built from 12 residues. V shed 6 bases and J shed 4 bases, with 10 bases lying between them. Germline CDR1 reads WSHSY; CDR2 reads SAAADI. The CDR3 DNA reads as TGCGCCAGCAGAGATGGAGGGTACGAGCAGTACTTC. This translates into CASRDGGYEQYF.

Ten or more counts support this clone. This specimen includes other DNA sequences encoding the same CDR3. The chain joins TRBV18 to TRBJ1-1, with TRBD1 matching over 7 bases. V was clipped by 2 bases and J by 3 bases; unmatched bases: 0. There are 13 residues in the CDR3. Per the germline V gene, CDR1 is KGHSH and CDR2 is LQKENI. CDR3 in amino acids: CASSPTGDTEAFF. The DNA of the CDR3 is TGTGCCAGCTCACCAACAGGGGACACTGAAGCTTTCTTT.

About this clone itself: The sample has other DNA sequences that encode this CDR3 too. The DNA for the CDR3 is TGTGCCAGCAGCCCCCGGAATTCACCCCTCCACTTT. It codes for CASSPRNSPLHF. The chain joins TRBV13 to TRBJ1-6; D not certain. Trimming left V 5 bases short and J 7 bases short, with 6 bases between. The CDR3 is 12 amino acids. The germline V gene has CDR1 PRHDT and CDR2 FYEKMQ (reference sequence).

The chain couples TRBV5-1 to TRBJ1-2; a weak D match, TRBD1 (5 bases). The CDR3 loop spans 14 amino acids. V lost 4 bases, J lost 2 bases, and 12 bases lay in between. Germline assignment: CDR1 SGHRS and CDR2 YFSETQ. CDR3: CASSPVRDNYGYTF. CDR3 nucleotides: TGCGCCAGCAGCCCAGTGAGGGACAACTATGGCTACACCTTC.

This clone was seen only a few times. V is TRBV19 and J is TRBJ1-5; maybe TRBD1 (5 bases). V was shortened by 5 bases and J by 7 bases, with 12 bases between the two germline ends. The CDR3 has 13 residues. The V gene's germline CDR1 is LNHDA and CDR2 SQIVND (reference sequence). CDR3 nucleotides: TGTGCCAGTAGTCCTCAGGGAAGGCAGCCCCAGCATTTT. As protein: CASSPQGRQPQHF.

This clone was detected a few times. The chain is built from TRBV6-5 and TRBJ2-5, with D uncertain. CDR3 size: 13 residues. CDR1 MNHEY and CDR2 SVGAGI come from the germline V gene. V lost 7 bases, J lost 5 bases, and 14 bases lay in between. The CDR3 here is CASTKRIGETQYF. CDR3 DNA sequence: TGTGCCAGCACGAAGCGAATCGGCGAGACCCAGTACTTC.